Each of the 27 T cell receptor beta chains below was sequenced from the same sample in a study of monozygotic twins with inflammatory bowel disease (dated by TCRdb to about 2019). Library generation was performed with 5' RACE. The listed sequencing device is Illumina HiSeq 2500. TCRdb reprocessed the reads into one record per CDR3 protein sequence, lacking DNA. The table held for this sample gives roughly 150,000 distinct CDR3 sequences. 2.4% of the sample is held by the ten biggest clonotypes. The sample comprised blood. The origin of the receptors is a human donor with ulcerative colitis or Crohn's disease, or a healthy co-twin of an affected twin (not recorded which).

The chain uses TRBV6-2 or TRBV6-3 and TRBJ1-4. This CDR3 spans 14 amino acids. Germline lookup yields CDR1 MNHEY and CDR2 SVGEGT. The CDR3 sequence is CASSYFVAGEKLFF.

This chain links TRBV19 with TRBJ2-7; as DNA is missing, the TRBD1 call by TCRdb cannot be tested. The V gene's germline CDR1 is LNHDA and CDR2 SQIVND (reference sequence). The CDR3 has 17 residues. CDR3 protein: CASSLVPGDDLMCEQYF.

The chain joins TRBV20-1 to TRBJ1-1. CDR1 is DFQATT, CDR2 SNEGSKA, per germline (reference sequence). This CDR3 has 13 residues. The CDR3 spells CSAREDGNTEAFF.

The chain employs TRBV19 and TRBJ2-7; there is no DNA to check the TCRdb D call of TRBD2. The CDR3 is 14 residues long. Germline V CDR1 and CDR2: LNHDA, SQIVND (reference sequence). The CDR3 loop is CASATSGGSYEQYF.

The chain uses TRBV7-3 and TRBJ2-6; TCRdb lists TRBD2, though no DNA is available to test this call. Germline V gene sequence: CDR1 SGHTA, CDR2 FQGTGA. This CDR3 has 18 amino acids. The CDR3 region is CASSLTIGGVSGANVLTF.

V is TRBV5-1 and J is TRBJ2-2. Germline V gene data show CDR1 as SGHRS and CDR2 as YFSETQ. The CDR3 covers 13 residues. CDR3 region: CASSLGVLGELFF.

This chain connects TRBV5-1 to TRBJ1-4; TCRdb reports TRBD1, a call that lacks DNA to check it against. This CDR3 has 15 residues. CDR1 and CDR2 from the germline V gene are SGHRS and YFSETQ. CDR3 in amino acids: CASSLYRGASEKLFF.

This sequence joins TRBV10-3 and TRBJ2-1; TCRdb indicates TRBD1, and absent DNA this call remains unverified. The CDR3 has 14 residues. Looked up from germline, CDR1 is ENHRY and CDR2 is SYGVKD. The CDR3 sequence is CAISEAAGDNEQFF.

V usage is TRBV3-1 and J usage is TRBJ2-3; TCRdb's D call, TRBD1, is unchecked because there is no DNA. The CDR3 consists of 16 residues. In germline, CDR1 is LGHDT, CDR2 YNNKEL (reference sequence). The CDR3 reads CASSHPWDRYQDTQYF.

This chain links TRBV2 with TRBJ2-7; TCRdb names TRBD1, which stays unverified in the absence of DNA. Per the germline V gene, CDR1 is SNHLY and CDR2 is FYNNEI. CDR3 length equals 14 residues. The CDR3 protein is CASTGQGAYYEQYF.

This chain uses TRBV7-9 with TRBJ2-3; TCRdb picks TRBD1, but there is no DNA to check that call. Germline CDR1 and CDR2: SEHNR and FQNEAQ (reference sequence). This CDR3 comprises 15 residues. This chain's CDR3 is CASSFGRGAGDTQYF.

The chain is built from TRBV28 and TRBJ2-5; TCRdb's D call, TRBD1, is unchecked because there is no DNA. This CDR3 contains 15 residues. Germline lookup yields CDR1 MDHEN and CDR2 SYDVKM. CDR3 sequence: CASSLGTGARETQYF.

The chain carries TRBV4-3 and TRBJ1-6. Germline CDR1 reads LGHNA; CDR2 reads YSLEER. The CDR3 has 17 residues. CDR3: CASSQDGVSSYNSPLHF.

The rearrangement links TRBV6-1 to TRBJ2-3; TCRdb's D gene call, TRBD2, goes unchecked for lack of DNA. Germline V CDR1 and CDR2: MNHNS, SASEGT. The CDR3 covers 16 residues. CDR3 protein: CASSELTSGGSNTQYF.

V usage is TRBV27 and J usage is TRBJ1-5; lacking DNA, the TRBD1 call made by TCRdb goes unchecked. Germline V gene lookup returns CDR1 MNHEY and CDR2 SMNVEV (reference sequence). The CDR3 length is 14 residues. This CDR3 reads CASSSFPMNQPQHF.

The chain is built from TRBV19 and TRBJ2-6; without DNA, the TCRdb call of TRBD2 cannot be checked. CDR3 length equals 17 residues. Germline-derived CDR1 and CDR2 are LNHDA and SQIVND (reference sequence). CDR3: CASSIQGLLSGANVLTF.

The CDR3 loop is CASSPLPGQGALSSVNTEAFF. The chain joins TRBV4-2 to TRBJ1-1; TCRdb's D call of TRBD1 is untestable without DNA. CDR3 length: 21 amino acids. Germline V gives CDR1 LGHNA, CDR2 YNFKEQ.

The genes are TRBV4-1 and TRBJ1-6; with no DNA, the TCRdb D assignment of TRBD1 cannot be verified. The germline V gene has CDR1 MGHRA and CDR2 YSYEKL. This CDR3 has 16 residues. CDR3 loop: CASSQEGQGANSPLHF.

The chain joins TRBV7-8 to TRBJ2-3; TCRdb indicates TRBD1, and absent DNA this call remains unverified. CDR1 is SGHVS, CDR2 FQNEAQ, per germline. The CDR3 sequence is 14 residues long. CDR3 amino acids: CASSFQGAGDTQYF.

The V and J genes are TRBV5-1 and TRBJ2-7. This CDR3 has 14 residues. Germline V gene sequence: CDR1 SGHRS, CDR2 YFSETQ. The CDR3 sequence is CASSLGQGIDEQYF.

CDR3 loop: CSASSVGTQYF. J is TRBJ2-5 and V is TRBV20-1. Germline V gene lookup returns CDR1 DFQATT and CDR2 SNEGSKA (reference sequence). This CDR3 has 11 amino acids.

The chain has TRBV3-1 and TRBJ2-3; TCRdb reports TRBD2, a call that lacks DNA to check it against. Looked up from germline, CDR1 is LGHDT and CDR2 is YNNKEL (reference sequence). The CDR3 has 17 residues. The CDR3 protein is CASSHDLAGGPTDTQYF.

The chain links TRBV4-1 to TRBJ2-3; as DNA is missing, the TRBD1 call by TCRdb cannot be tested. Germline-derived CDR1 and CDR2 are MGHRA and YSYEKL. The CDR3 runs 17 residues. The CDR3 here is CASSSRGLGGSTDTQYF.

This chain connects TRBV20-1 to TRBJ1-4; TCRdb names TRBD1, which stays unverified in the absence of DNA. The CDR3 has 13 amino acids. In germline, CDR1 is DFQATT, CDR2 SNEGSKA (reference sequence). The CDR3: CSALGGVVEKLFF.

This chain connects TRBV10-3 to TRBJ1-5; TCRdb's D call, TRBD1, is unchecked because there is no DNA. The CDR3 totals 17 residues. Germline values: CDR1 ENHRY, CDR2 SYGVKD. The CDR3: CAISDFEGARSEQPQHF.

The rearrangement links TRBV10-3 to TRBJ2-3; TCRdb's D call of TRBD2 is untestable without DNA. Germline V gene lookup returns CDR1 ENHRY and CDR2 SYGVKD. The CDR3 runs 15 residues. CDR3 sequence: CDIKGSGGVSDTQYF.

This sequence joins TRBV5-1 and TRBJ1-1. Germline CDR1 SGHRS, CDR2 YFSETQ. CDR3 size: 14 residues. The chain's CDR3 is CASSLTLGTGEAFF.